This T cell receptor (beta chain) was identified in a study of T cells expressing NK-cell markers. This CDR3 contains 15 residues. The germline V gene has CDR1 MGHRA and CDR2 YSYEKL. TCRdb reprocessed the 5' RACE reads and stores each CDR3 protein as one record, lacking DNA. The sample data list about 410,000 distinct CDR3 sequences. This clonotype originated in a woman between 45 and 60 years old in good health. The chain uses TRBV4-1 and TRBJ1-2; TCRdb reports TRBD1, a call that lacks DNA to check it against. Input material: blood T cells: a sorted CD56 or NKG2C T cell subset, CD4+ or CD8+ T cells, or bulk PBMC T cells (not recorded which). The CDR3 loop is CASSQAGADNYGYTF.